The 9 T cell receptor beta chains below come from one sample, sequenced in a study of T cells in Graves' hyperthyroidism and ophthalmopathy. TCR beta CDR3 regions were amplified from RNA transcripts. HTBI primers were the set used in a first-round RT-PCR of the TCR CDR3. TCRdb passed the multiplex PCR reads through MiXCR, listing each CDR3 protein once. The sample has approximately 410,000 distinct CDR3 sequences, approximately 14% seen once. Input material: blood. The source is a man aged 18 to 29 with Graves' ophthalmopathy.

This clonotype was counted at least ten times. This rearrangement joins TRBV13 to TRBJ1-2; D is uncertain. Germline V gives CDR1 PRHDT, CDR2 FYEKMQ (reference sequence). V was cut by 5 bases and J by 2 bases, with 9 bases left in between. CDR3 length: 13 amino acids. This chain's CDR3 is CASSATLNYGYTF. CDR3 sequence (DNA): TGTGCCAGCAGCGCAACACTGAACTATGGCTACACCTTC.

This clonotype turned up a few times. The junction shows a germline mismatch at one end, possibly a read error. The CDR3 bases are TGTGCCAGCACTGAATCCCGGGACCCCCTCTATAATTCACCCCTCCACTTT. Translated, it gives CASTESRDPLYNSPLHF. The V and J genes are TRBV6-1 and TRBJ1-6, with TRBD1 as a possible D gene (5 bases). The CDR3 is 17 residues long. CDR1 and CDR2 from the germline V gene are MNHNS and SASEGT.

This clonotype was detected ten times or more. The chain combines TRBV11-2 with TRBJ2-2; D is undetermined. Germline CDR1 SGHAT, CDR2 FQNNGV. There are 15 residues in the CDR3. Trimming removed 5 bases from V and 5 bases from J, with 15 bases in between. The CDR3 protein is CASSNTEAKTGELFF. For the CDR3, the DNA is TGTGCCAGCAGCAATACAGAGGCTAAGACCGGGGAGCTGTTTTTT.

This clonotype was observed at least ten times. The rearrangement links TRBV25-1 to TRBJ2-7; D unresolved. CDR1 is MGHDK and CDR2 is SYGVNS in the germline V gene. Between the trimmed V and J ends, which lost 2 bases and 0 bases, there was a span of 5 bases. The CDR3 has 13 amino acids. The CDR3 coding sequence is TGTGCCAGCAGTGAACACAACTCCTACGAGCAGTACTTC. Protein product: CASSEHNSYEQYF.

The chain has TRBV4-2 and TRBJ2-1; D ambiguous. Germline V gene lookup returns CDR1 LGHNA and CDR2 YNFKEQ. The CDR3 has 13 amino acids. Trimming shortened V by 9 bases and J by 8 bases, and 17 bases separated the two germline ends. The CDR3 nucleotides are TGTGCCAGTATTGGAGTGGGGTTGGATGAGCAGTTCTTC. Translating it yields CASIGVGLDEQFF.

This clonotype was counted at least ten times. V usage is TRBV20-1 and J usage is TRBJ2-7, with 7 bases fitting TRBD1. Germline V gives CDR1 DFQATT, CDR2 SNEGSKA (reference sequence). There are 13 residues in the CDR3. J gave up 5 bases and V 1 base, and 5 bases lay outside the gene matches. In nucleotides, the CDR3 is TGCAGTGCTAGAGGAGACAGGGACCACGAGCAGTACTTC. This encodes CSARGDRDHEQYF.

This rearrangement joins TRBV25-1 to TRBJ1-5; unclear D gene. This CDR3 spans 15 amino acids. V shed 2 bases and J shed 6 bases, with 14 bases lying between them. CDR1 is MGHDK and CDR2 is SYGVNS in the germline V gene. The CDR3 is CASSETGGFGQPQHF. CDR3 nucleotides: TGTGCCAGCAGTGAAACTGGAGGGTTTGGTCAGCCCCAGCATTTT.

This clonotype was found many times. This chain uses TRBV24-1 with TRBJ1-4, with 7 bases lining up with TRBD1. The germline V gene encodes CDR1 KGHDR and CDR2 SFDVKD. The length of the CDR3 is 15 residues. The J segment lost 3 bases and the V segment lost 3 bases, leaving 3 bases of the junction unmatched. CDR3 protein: CATSDPTGANEKLFF. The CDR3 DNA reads TGTGCCACCAGTGATCCCACAGGGGCTAATGAAAAACTGTTTTTT.

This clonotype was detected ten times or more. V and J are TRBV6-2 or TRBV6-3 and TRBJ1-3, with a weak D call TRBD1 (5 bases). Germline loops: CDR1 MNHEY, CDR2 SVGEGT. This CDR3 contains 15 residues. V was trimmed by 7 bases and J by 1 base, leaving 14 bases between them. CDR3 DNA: TGTGCCAGCATGCTCTGGGGGTCTTCTGGAAACACCATATATTTT. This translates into CASMLWGSSGNTIYF.